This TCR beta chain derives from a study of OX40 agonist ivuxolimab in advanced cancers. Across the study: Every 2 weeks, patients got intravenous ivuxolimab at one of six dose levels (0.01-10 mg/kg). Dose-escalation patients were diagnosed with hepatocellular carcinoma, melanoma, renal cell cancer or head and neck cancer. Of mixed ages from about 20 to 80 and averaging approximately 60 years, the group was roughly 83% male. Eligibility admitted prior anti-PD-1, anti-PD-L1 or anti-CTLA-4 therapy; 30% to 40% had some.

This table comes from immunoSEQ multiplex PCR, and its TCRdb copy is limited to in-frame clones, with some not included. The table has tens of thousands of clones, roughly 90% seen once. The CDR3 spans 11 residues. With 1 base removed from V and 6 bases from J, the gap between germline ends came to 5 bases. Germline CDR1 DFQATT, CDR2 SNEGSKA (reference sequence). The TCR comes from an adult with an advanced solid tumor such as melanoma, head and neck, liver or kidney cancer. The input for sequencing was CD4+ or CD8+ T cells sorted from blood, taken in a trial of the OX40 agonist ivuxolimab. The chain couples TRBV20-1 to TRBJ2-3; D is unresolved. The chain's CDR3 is CSARVGDTQYF. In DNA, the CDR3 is TGCAGTGCTAGAGTGGGGGATACGCAGTATTTT.